What follows describes a single T cell receptor (beta chain). The antigen is unknown. This sample was taken from a study of CD4 T cells in relation to SARS-CoV-2 and coronaviruses. CDR3 length: 14 amino acids. Germline values: CDR1 SGHRS, CDR2 YFSETQ. V shed 2 bases, J shed 5 bases, and the junction held 4 bases outside the gene matches. The repertoire was sequenced with immunoSEQ multiplex PCR; TCRdb's copy has only in-frame clones and lacks some. Of 20,000 to 25,000 clones listed, 76% were seen once; the top ten hold about 15%. Unexposed donor CD4+ T cells date from about 2011-2018, before the COVID-19 pandemic. CD4+ T cells were isolated from the cells after about nine days of culture. Cells permitting, SARS-CoV-2 S/N and four cold-coronavirus spikes were tested on unexposed-donor CD4+ T cells. On days 3 and 7, cultures got half fresh IL-2 medium.

The source is a human donor in good health. The sample taken for sequencing was CD4+ T cells from PBMCs, cultured in vitro. The chain links TRBV5-1 to TRBJ2-5; 9 bases line up with TRBD1. CDR3 amino acids: CASSLTGGSETQYF. The CDR3 DNA sequence: TGCGCCAGCAGCTTAACAGGGGGCTCGGAGACCCAGTACTTC.